This passage covers 5 T cell receptor beta chains from one sample sequenced in a study of Ad26.COV2.S vaccination and SARS-CoV-2 variants. The assay was immunoSEQ multiplex PCR, and TCRdb's table has in-frame clones only and misses some. The sample shows 97,000 or so clones, around three quarters of them seen only once. Sample: peripheral blood, taken after recovery from COVID-19. The receptors derive from a human donor who had recovered from COVID-19.

V and J are TRBV5-4 and TRBJ1-2; 9 nucleotides line up with TRBD1. The CDR3 sequence is 14 residues long. The V gene end was trimmed by 4 bases and the J gene end by 2 bases; junction bases not matched to a gene: 3. Germline lookup yields CDR1 SGHNT and CDR2 YYREEE (reference sequence). CDR3 loop: CASSRDRDNYGYTF. For the CDR3, the DNA is TGTGCCAGCAGCAGGGACAGGGACAACTATGGCTACACCTTC.

The chain is built from TRBV2 and TRBJ2-2, with D perhaps TRBD2 (6 bases). V lost 6 bases and J 6 bases, leaving 20 bases between the germline ends. The CDR3 consists of 16 residues. Per the germline V gene, CDR1 is SNHLY and CDR2 is FYNNEI. CDR3 residues: CASSPRDLLIAGELFF. CDR3 DNA: TGTGCCAGCAGCCCCCGGGACTTGCTTATCGCCGGGGAGCTGTTTTTT.

The CDR3 DNA follows: TGTGCCAGCAGCTTGGCTCTAGCGGGGGAGAATGAGCAGTTCTTC. It codes for CASSLALAGENEQFF. The chain combines TRBV5-4 with TRBJ2-1; 10 bases are shared with TRBD2. Looked up from germline, CDR1 is SGHNT and CDR2 is YYREEE (reference sequence). This CDR3 contains 15 residues. Trimming at V came to 0 bases and at J to 7 bases, leaving 4 bases not matched to a gene.

This clone was observed once. This chain uses TRBV4-3 with TRBJ1-5; D gene uncertain. CDR3 length: 15 residues. With 5 bases removed from V and 6 bases from J, the gap between germline ends came to 17 bases. Per germline, CDR1 LGHNA and CDR2 YSLEER. The chain's CDR3 is CASSKGNPGSQPQHF. The CDR3 nucleotides read TGCGCCAGCAGCAAAGGGAATCCTGGTAGTCAGCCCCAGCATTTT.

V and J are TRBV6-2 or TRBV6-3 and TRBJ2-2; 7 bases are a match to TRBD1. The length of the CDR3 is 16 residues. CDR1 and CDR2 from the germline V gene are MNHEY and SVGEGT. V shed 2 bases, J shed 5 bases, and the junction held 8 bases outside the gene matches. DNA for the CDR3: TGTGCCAGCAGTTACCCCCTGGGACAGCCTACCGGGGAGCTGTTTTTT. Protein product: CASSYPLGQPTGELFF.